This T cell receptor (beta chain) was captured in a study of tumor-infiltrating lymphocytes in glioblastoma multiforme. General study results and limits: No surface-marker sorting into functional T cell subtypes was done.

The V gene end was trimmed by 5 bases and the J gene end by 2 bases; junction bases not matched to a gene: 12. The germline V gene has CDR1 MNHEY and CDR2 SVGEGT. This CDR3 is built from 16 residues. Multiple V-beta primers and a C-beta primer amplified TCRB from RNA. TCRdb redid the calling of the multiplex PCR reads with MiXCR, one entry per CDR3 protein. The top ten hold approximately 28% of the sample, which has about 10,000 distinct CDR3 sequences, about 70% seen once. A note on this clonotype: Its antigen is unidentified.

The sequenced material came from brain tumor tissue. The rearrangement uses TRBV6-2 or TRBV6-3 and TRBJ2-7; TRBD2 matches 7 bases. This TCR derives from a male donor with glioblastoma. The CDR3 loop reads CASSKSITSAAYEQYF. DNA of the CDR3: TGTGCCAGCAGTAAGTCAATTACTAGCGCAGCCTACGAGCAGTACTTC.